This entry concerns a single T cell receptor (beta chain). Antigen unknown. The sample comes from a study of cytomegalovirus exposure and HLA in healthy donors. General study points: TCR beta V segments were, for the most part, productive about 87% or about 30% of the time in an earlier analysis. Three chains tied to CMV proved CMV antigen-specific in vitro.

The PCR contained 60 Vbeta and 13 Jbeta primers. Profiled with immunoSEQ multiplex PCR; TCRdb holds only in-frame clones, not every one. The sample shows approximately 74,000 clones, around four fifths of them seen only once. Looked up from germline, CDR1 is SGDLS and CDR2 is YYNGEE. The CDR3 has 15 amino acids. Deletions cut 4 bases from V and 0 bases from J, with 11 bases between. The rearrangement uses TRBV9 and TRBJ2-1; D unresolved. Sequenced input: PBMCs. The origin of this receptor is a man aged 40-49 years in good health and CMV-seronegative. The CDR3, as DNA: TGTGCCAGCAGCCCGTTAGCCAGCTCCTACAATGAGCAGTTCTTC. Its translation is CASSPLASSYNEQFF.